Below, 20 T cell receptor beta chains from the same sample are listed, as sequenced in a study of blood T cell repertoires in COVID-19. Profiled with immunoSEQ multiplex PCR; TCRdb holds only in-frame clones, not every one. The sample has 160,000 or so clones, approximately 87% seen once. The specimen sequenced was peripheral blood. Receptor source: a woman between 70 and 85 years old with COVID-19, enrolled during active disease.

V and J are TRBV23-1 and TRBJ2-4; tentative D call: TRBD2 (6 bases). TRBV23-1 is known as an ORF, though its function is uncertain. There are 16 residues in the CDR3. V lost 0 bases and J lost 4, with 13 bases in between. CDR3 nucleotide sequence: TGCGCCAGCAGTCAATCCCCGGGGGAAGTAAAAAACATTCAGTACTTC. Translated, it gives CASSQSPGEVKNIQYF.

The chain couples TRBV18 to TRBJ2-1; 9 nucleotides agree with TRBD2. Germline assignment: CDR1 KGHSH and CDR2 LQKENI. J gave up 6 bases and V 1 base, and 7 bases lay outside the gene matches. The CDR3 runs to 16 residues. DNA for the CDR3: TGTGCCAGCTCACCACTTAGCGGGGGTGGTTTCAATGAGCAGTTCTTC. This gives the protein CASSPLSGGGFNEQFF.

V and J are TRBV5-1 and TRBJ2-1; 9 bases fit TRBD1. The J segment lost 12 bases and the V segment lost 3 bases, leaving 13 bases of the junction unmatched. CDR1 and CDR2 from the germline V gene are SGHRS and YFSETQ. This CDR3 comprises 15 residues. In nucleotides, the CDR3 is TGCGCCAGCAGCTCACAGGGGGCTTACGGAGGATCGCAGTTCTTC. Residues: CASSSQGAYGGSQFF.

In DNA form, the CDR3 reads TGCGCCAGCAGCCAAGCGGGGGGGCACACCGGGGAGCTGTTTTTT. It translates to CASSQAGGHTGELFF. The chain recombines TRBV4-1 with TRBJ2-2; TRBD2 aligns across 8 bases. Germline V gene sequence: CDR1 MGHRA, CDR2 YSYEKL. The CDR3 spans 15 residues. The trim removed 1 base at V and 3 bases at J, leaving 1 base unmatched.

V usage is TRBV2 and J usage is TRBJ2-5; TRBD2 matches 7 bases. J gave up 0 bases and V 9 bases, and 7 bases lay outside the gene matches. The germline CDR1 and CDR2 sequences are SNHLY and FYNNEI. There are 14 residues in the CDR3. The CDR3 loop reads CASGEGEYQETQYF. The CDR3 DNA reads TGTGCCAGTGGGGAGGGCGAGTACCAAGAGACCCAGTACTTC.

The chain is built from TRBV6-6 and TRBJ2-5; TRBD2 matches 10 bases. V lost 5 bases, J lost 4 bases, and 16 bases stayed unmatched. CDR1 and CDR2 from the germline V gene are MNHNY and SVGAGI (reference sequence). CDR3 length equals 18 residues. The CDR3 nucleotides are TGTGCCAGCAGTCCACCTGCGGTAGCGGGGGGTAGGGTAGAGACCCAGTACTTC. Translating gives CASSPPAVAGGRVETQYF.

The genes are TRBV23-1 and TRBJ2-7; perhaps TRBD1 as D (6 bases). TRBV23-1 is labeled an ORF, and its function is uncertain. The CDR3 spans 19 residues. V was clipped by 2 bases and J by 3 bases, with 26 bases between them. The DNA for the CDR3 is TGCGCCAGCAGTCAAAAAGAGCTACCGGGACAACGGCTTTTCTACGAGCAGTACTTC. Amino acids: CASSQKELPGQRLFYEQYF.

Only one count was recorded for this clone. This chain joins TRBV5-4 and TRBJ1-4, with 9 bases that match TRBD1. Germline CDR1 is SGHNT and CDR2 is YYREEE (reference sequence). This CDR3 spans 16 amino acids. V lost 4 bases and J lost 7; bases outside the gene matches: 11. The CDR3 region is CASSLIGQGRGEKLFF. CDR3 nucleotides: TGTGCCAGCAGCCTAATCGGACAGGGGCGTGGTGAAAAACTGTTTTTT. Full variable domain (outside the CDR3, taken from reference TRBV5-4 and TRBJ1-4): ETGVTQSPTHLIKTRGQQVTLRCSSQSGHNTVSWYQQALGQGPQFIFQYYREEENGRGNFPPRFSGLQFPNYSSELNVNALELDDSALYLCASSLIGQGRGEKLFFGSGTQLSVL.

V gene TRBV11-2 combines with J gene TRBJ2-5; 7 bases agree with TRBD2. Germline-derived CDR1 and CDR2 are SGHAT and FQNNGV. Losses at the gene ends were 5 bases for V and 1 base for J; bases not matched to a gene: 7. The CDR3 spans 15 residues. In DNA, the CDR3 is TGTGCCAGCAGCACTGGGACTAAAGCCCAAGAGACCCAGTACTTC. Residues: CASSTGTKAQETQYF. The whole variable domain, filled in from reference TRBV11-2 and TRBJ2-5, reads EAGVAQSPRYKIIEKRQSVAFWCNPISGHATLYWYQQILGQGPKLLIQFQNNGVVDDSQLPKDRFSAERLKGVDSTLKIQPAKLEDSAVYLCASSTGTKAQETQYFGPGTRLLVL.

This chain joins TRBV6-5 and TRBJ2-2, with 8 bases lining up with TRBD1. The CDR3 is 15 residues long. Germline CDR1 MNHEY, CDR2 SVGAGI. Unmatched junction bases numbered 7, after V lost 6 bases and J lost 4 bases. The CDR3 loop is CASRTQGASTGELFF. CDR3 sequence (DNA): TGTGCCAGCAGGACGCAGGGGGCGAGCACCGGGGAGCTGTTTTTT.

The chain uses TRBV5-1 and TRBJ1-6, with a tentative D call TRBD1 (5 bases). In germline, CDR1 is SGHRS, CDR2 YFSETQ. CDR3 length: 15 amino acids. Trimming left V 3 bases short and J 3 bases short, with 10 bases between. The chain's CDR3 is CASSSQEYYNSPLHF. The CDR3, as DNA: TGCGCCAGCAGCTCACAGGAATACTATAATTCACCCCTCCACTTT.

The genes are TRBV7-2 and TRBJ2-2; 10 nucleotides match TRBD2. The V segment lost 5 bases and the J segment 6 bases; nucleotides outside the gene matches: 6. CDR3 length equals 15 residues. Per germline, CDR1 SGHTA and CDR2 FQGNSA. The CDR3 sequence: CASSPPTSGAGELFF. CDR3 bases: TGTGCCAGCAGCCCCCCAACTAGCGGGGCCGGGGAGCTGTTTTTT. The complete variable domain, with remaining parts taken from reference TRBV7-2 and TRBJ2-2, reads GAGVSQSPSNKVTEKGKDVELRCDPISGHTALYWYRQSLGQGLEFLIYFQGNSAPDKSGLPSDRFSAERTGGSVSTLTIQRTQQEDSAVYLCASSPPTSGAGELFFGEGSRLTVL.

The DNA for the CDR3 is TGTGCCAGCAGCCCAGGACAGGGGAACTATGGCTACACCTTC. Its protein product is CASSPGQGNYGYTF. This chain joins TRBV7-2 and TRBJ1-2; 9 bases align to TRBD1. With 5 bases clipped from V and 2 bases from J, the junction kept 3 bases outside the gene matches. CDR3 length: 14 residues. Germline V gene data show CDR1 as SGHTA and CDR2 as FQGNSA.

This chain connects TRBV3-1 (or the pseudogene TRBV3-2) to TRBJ1-1, with 7 nucleotides matching TRBD1. The CDR3 has 15 amino acids. Per germline, CDR1 LGHDT and CDR2 YNNKEL (reference sequence). V lost 4 bases, J lost 6 bases, and 11 bases stayed unmatched. The CDR3 region is CASSLNRGQRPEAFF. In DNA, the CDR3 is TGTGCCAGCAGCCTTAACAGGGGCCAAAGGCCTGAAGCTTTCTTT.

The chain joins TRBV27 to TRBJ1-6; the D is unclear. V was cut by 0 bases and J by 2 bases, with 11 bases left in between. The CDR3 is 17 amino acids. Germline V gene lookup returns CDR1 MNHEY and CDR2 SMNVEV (reference sequence). The CDR3 nucleotides read TGTGCCAGCAGTTTATCACGGGGTCGGACCTATAATTCACCCCTCCACTTT. Encoded protein: CASSLSRGRTYNSPLHF.

The J gene is TRBJ2-7, the V gene TRBV3-1 (or the pseudogene TRBV3-2), with 10 bases fitting TRBD2. The V segment lost 3 bases and the J segment 2 bases; nucleotides outside the gene matches: 7. The germline gives CDR1 LGHDT, CDR2 YNNKEL (reference sequence). The CDR3 runs 16 residues. The CDR3 DNA sequence: TGTGCCAGCAGCCAGGCGAGCGGGGGGGCAGCCTACGAGCAGTACTTC. As protein: CASSQASGGAAYEQYF.

The V gene is TRBV5-1, the J gene TRBJ2-5; 10 bases are shared with TRBD1. V gave up 0 bases and J gave up 5 bases; unmatched junction bases: 4. CDR1 and CDR2 from the germline V gene are SGHRS and YFSETQ. There are 15 residues in the CDR3. The CDR3 here is CASSLAGTGVETQYF. The CDR3 DNA follows: TGCGCCAGCAGCTTGGCCGGGACAGGGGTCGAGACCCAGTACTTC.

This clone was picked up a small number of times. The rearrangement links TRBV2 to TRBJ2-7; 8 bases fit TRBD1. J gave up 2 bases and V 5 bases, and 5 bases lay outside the gene matches. This CDR3 is 14 amino acids long. CDR1 is SNHLY and CDR2 is FYNNEI in the germline V gene. DNA of the CDR3: TGTGCCAGCAGTCGGGACAGGAAAACCTACGAGCAGTACTTC. Residues: CASSRDRKTYEQYF.

This rearrangement joins TRBV14 to TRBJ2-7, with 15 nucleotides matching TRBD2. The CDR3 covers 19 residues. After removal of 1 base from V and 0 bases from J, the junction contained 7 bases not matched to a gene. The V gene's germline CDR1 is SGHDN and CDR2 FVKESK. CDR3 residues: CASSQAPGLAGGYSYEQYF. The CDR3 DNA follows: TGTGCCAGCAGCCAAGCCCCAGGACTAGCGGGGGGGTACTCCTACGAGCAGTACTTC.

The chain uses TRBV5-5 and TRBJ2-7; tentative D call: TRBD1 (7 bases). V lost 0 bases to trimming and J lost 0 bases, with 10 bases between them. This CDR3 spans 15 amino acids. Germline CDR1 SGHKS, CDR2 YYEKEE (reference sequence). The chain's CDR3 is CASSLVEGASYEQYF. CDR3 bases: TGTGCCAGCAGCTTGGTGGAGGGGGCCTCCTACGAGCAGTACTTC. The complete variable domain, with remaining parts taken from reference TRBV5-5 and TRBJ2-7, reads DAGVTQSPTHLIKTRGQQVTLRCSPISGHKSVSWYQQVLGQGPQFIFQYYEKEERGRGNFPDRFSARQFPNYSSELNVNALLLGDSALYLCASSLVEGASYEQYFGPGTRLTVT.